The present entry profiles one T cell receptor (beta chain) with its context. Its specificity is not known. The record originates from a study of CXCR3-negative and CXCR3-positive naive CD8 T cells. Study-level results: TRB CDR3 properties were used to infer TCR strength, and surface CD5 was comparable between naive subsets.

The authors made the TRB cDNA libraries by 5' RACE using UMI labels. TCRdb reprocessed the 5' RACE reads; each CDR3 protein has one entry and no DNA is given. The repertoire table contains 75,000 or so distinct CDR3 sequences. The CDR3 is 18 amino acids. The germline CDR1 and CDR2 sequences are SQVTM and ANQGSEA. The receptor was isolated from a human donor in good health. Some clones in this sample may be carry-over from other donors' samples. The sequenced material came from naive CXCR3- CD8+ T cells from blood. Subset described: CD45RO-CCR7+CD27+CD95- naive CD8+ T cells lacking CXCR3 (TNR3-). The chain employs TRBV29-1 and TRBJ2-3; TCRdb selects TRBD1, and the lack of DNA leaves this call unchecked. Here the CDR3 reads CSALTGAYRGRSTDTQYF.